This T cell receptor (beta chain) appears in the sequencing data of a study of radiotherapy plus CTLA-4 blockade in lung cancer. The overall study: With about a third of patients having disease control, objective responses were seen in roughly 18%. Study-wide findings and caveats: Reports state that early shifts in blood T cell clones, with interferon-beta, best predicted response. Subsequent to radiotherapy plus ipilimumab, tumor-derived TCR clones underwent expansion in blood.

This CDR3 is built from 15 residues. Germline CDR1 is SGHTS and CDR2 is YDEGEE. V was shortened by 1 base and J by 1 base, with 11 bases between the two germline ends. Chemo-refractory metastatic non-small-cell lung cancer patients underwent focal radiation alongside CTLA-4 blockade with ipilimumab. The protocol was immunoSEQ multiplex PCR, while the TCRdb copy is restricted to in-frame clones and leaves out a portion. Found here are 40,000 or so clones, roughly 65% of them singletons; the top ten hold approximately 18%. Worth noting for this clone: What it binds is unknown.

This sequence joins TRBV5-8 and TRBJ1-1; D uncertain. This sequence originates from a human donor with non-small cell lung cancer who had a partial response to radiotherapy plus ipilimumab. The specimen comprised peripheral blood, sampled from a patient treated with radiotherapy plus ipilimumab. The CDR3 region is CASSLFLGGNTEAFF. CDR3 in DNA: TGTGCCAGCAGCTTGTTTCTGGGAGGGAACACTGAAGCTTTCTTT.